Listed here are 4 T cell receptor beta chains from one sample, sequenced in a study of CD8 T cells in ankylosing spondylitis. Whole-study results and caveats: Several highly homologous variants made up a TCR beta motif, and this motif appeared characteristic of ankylosing spondylitis blood.

TCRdb reprocessed the 5' RACE reads via MiXCR and lists one record per CDR3 protein. The data hold approximately 500,000 distinct CDR3 sequences, with roughly an eighth observed a single time. No antigen has been identified for these receptors. Sequencing input: blood, either unsorted or a sorted T cell fraction (not recorded which). Receptor source: a male donor with ankylosing spondylitis.

The table lists this clonotype with a few counts. The chain links TRBV27 to TRBJ2-1; the match to TRBD2 covers 7 bases. The CDR3 contains 16 residues. Germline loops: CDR1 MNHEY, CDR2 SMNVEV (reference sequence). J gave up 0 bases and V 5 bases, and 7 bases lay outside the gene matches. DNA for the CDR3: TGTGCCAGCAGTCTCCTAGCGGCTTCCTCCTACAATGAGCAGTTCTTC. Translated, it gives CASSLLAASSYNEQFF.

This clonotype was seen only a few times. V is TRBV24-1 and J is TRBJ2-1, with 11 bases aligning to TRBD2. CDR3 length equals 18 residues. The J segment lost 0 bases and the V segment lost 4 bases, leaving 7 bases of the junction unmatched. Per the germline V gene, CDR1 is KGHDR and CDR2 is SFDVKD. The CDR3 here is CATSDAGTSGSSYNEQFF. The CDR3 nucleotides read TGTGCCACCAGTGACGCAGGGACTAGCGGATCCTCCTACAATGAGCAGTTCTTC.

This clonotype was detected a few times. The chain links TRBV20-1 to TRBJ1-1; D unresolved. The CDR3 has 11 residues. The germline gives CDR1 DFQATT, CDR2 SNEGSKA (reference sequence). Trimming took 2 bases from V and 8 from J, leaving 9 bases between them. The CDR3 region has the DNA TGCAGTGCTAGAAATATGGGAGAAGCTTTCTTT. Residues: CSARNMGEAFF.

This clonotype was detected ten times or more. This chain connects TRBV3-1 to TRBJ2-1; D possibly matches TRBD1 or TRBD2 (5 bases each). The CDR3 has 14 amino acids. Germline CDR1 LGHDT, CDR2 YNNKEL (reference sequence). V gave up 6 bases and J gave up 16 bases, with 25 bases separating them. The CDR3, as DNA: TGTGCCAGCAGTGGTAGGGGAGAGGCGATGGGCGAATTCTTC. It yields the protein CASSGRGEAMGEFF.